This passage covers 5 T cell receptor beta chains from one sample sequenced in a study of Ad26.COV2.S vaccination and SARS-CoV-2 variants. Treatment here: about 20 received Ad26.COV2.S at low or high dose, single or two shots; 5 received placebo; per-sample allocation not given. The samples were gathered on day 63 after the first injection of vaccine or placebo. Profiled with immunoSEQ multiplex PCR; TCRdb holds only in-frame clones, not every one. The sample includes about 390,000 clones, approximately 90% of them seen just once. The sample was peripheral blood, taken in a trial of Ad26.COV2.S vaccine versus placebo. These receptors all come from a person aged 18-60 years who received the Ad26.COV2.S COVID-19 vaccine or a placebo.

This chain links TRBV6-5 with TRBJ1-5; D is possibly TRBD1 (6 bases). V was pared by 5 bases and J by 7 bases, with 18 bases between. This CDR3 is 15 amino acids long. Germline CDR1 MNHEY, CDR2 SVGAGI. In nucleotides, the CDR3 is TGTGCCAGCAGTCCCCGGGACATCAATTTGCAGCCCCAGCATTTT. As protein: CASSPRDINLQPQHF.

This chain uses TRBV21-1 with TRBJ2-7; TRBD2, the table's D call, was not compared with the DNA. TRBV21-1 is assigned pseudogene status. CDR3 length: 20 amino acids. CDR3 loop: CASSNRWCSGGAEGSYEQYF. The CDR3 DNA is TGTGCCAGCAGCAATAGATGGTGTAGCGGGGGGGCCGAGGGTTCCTACGAGCAGTACTTC.

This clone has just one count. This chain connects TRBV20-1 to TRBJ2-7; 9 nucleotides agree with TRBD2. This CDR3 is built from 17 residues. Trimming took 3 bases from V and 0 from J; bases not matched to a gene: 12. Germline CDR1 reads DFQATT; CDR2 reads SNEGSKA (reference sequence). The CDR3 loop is CSASSGGLSFSSYEQYF. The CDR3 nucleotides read TGCAGTGCTAGTAGCGGGGGCCTCTCCTTTAGCTCCTACGAGCAGTACTTC.

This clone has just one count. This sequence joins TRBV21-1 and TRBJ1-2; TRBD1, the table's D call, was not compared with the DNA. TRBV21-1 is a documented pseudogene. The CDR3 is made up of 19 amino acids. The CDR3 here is CASSKWKPGTTGNQAGYTF. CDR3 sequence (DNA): TGTGCCAGCAGCAAATGGAAACCGGGAACGACAGGGAATCAGGCTGGCTACACCTTC.

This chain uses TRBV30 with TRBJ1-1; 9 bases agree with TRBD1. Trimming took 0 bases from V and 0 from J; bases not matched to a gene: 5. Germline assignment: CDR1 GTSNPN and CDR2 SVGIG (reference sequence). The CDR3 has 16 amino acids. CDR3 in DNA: TGTGCCTGGAGTGTAACAGGGGGCTATGTGAACACTGAAGCTTTCTTT. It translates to CAWSVTGGYVNTEAFF.